The rows below give T cell receptor beta chains drawn from one sample of a study of cytomegalovirus exposure and HLA in healthy donors. Sequenced by immunoSEQ multiplex PCR; TCRdb stores in-frame clones only, minus some. Of 100,000 to 150,000 clones in the sample, 81% were seen once. The sample consisted of PBMCs. The receptor set was obtained from a man between 18 and 29 years old in good health and CMV-seronegative. The CDR3 runs from the conserved cysteine through the conserved F or W. The D gene is left open where the match is weak. Expanded clones get a size class; other rows say once, few or many, or leave the size out.

j_call d_call v_call clone_size cdr3_nt cdr3_aa
TRBJ2-7 . TRBV5-1 . TGCGCCAGCAGCTACACGAGAGGCGAGCAGTACTTC CASSYTRGEQYF
TRBJ2-3 . TRBV11-2 once TGTGCCAGCAGCTTACCCGTGGCAGAAACGCAGTATTTT CASSLPVAETQYF
TRBJ1-2 . TRBV10-3 . TGTGCCATTTCAGGGTTTTATGGCTACACCTTC CAISGFYGYTF
TRBJ1-1 . TRBV7-6 . TGTGCCAGCAGCTTATTTCTCGGGGAAGCTTTCTTT CASSLFLGEAFF
TRBJ2-1 . TRBV7-9 . TGTGCCAGCAGGATAGGGAGCTCCTACAATGAGCAGTTCTTC CASRIGSSYNEQFF
TRBJ1-2 . TRBV30 . TGTGCCTGGAGCCTACTATCGAGCTATGGCTACACCTTC CAWSLLSSYGYTF
TRBJ2-1 . TRBV10-3 . TGTGCCTCAGGACTTCCCAATGAGCAGTTCTTC CASGLPNEQFF
TRBJ2-3 . TRBV7-9 . TGTGCCAGCACGGAGGGCCCTTCGGGTACGCAGTATTTT CASTEGPSGTQYF
TRBJ1-2 . TRBV4-3 few TGCGCCAGCAGCCAAGAGGCCCAGTCTCTCTACTATGGCTACACCTTC CASSQEAQSLYYGYTF
TRBJ1-1 TRBD1 TRBV10-3 . TGTGCCATCAGTGATCGGGCAGGGGGGAACACTGAAGCTTTCTTT CAISDRAGGNTEAFF
TRBJ1-5 . TRBV28 . TGTGCCAGCAGTTTACCGGGACACTATAGCAATCAGCCCCAGCATTTT CASSLPGHYSNQPQHF
TRBJ2-6 TRBD1 TRBV19 . TGTGCCAGTAGTCCGAGCCTCGGACAGGGAAACTCTGGGGCCAACGTCCTGACTTTC CASSPSLGQGNSGANVLTF
TRBJ2-1 . TRBV30 . TGTGCCTGTCAAAGGTCGGGTGAGCAGTTCTTC CACQRSGEQFF
TRBJ1-6 TRBD1 TRBV18 few TGTGCCAGCTCACCGGGACAGTATAATTCACCCCTCCACTTT CASSPGQYNSPLHF
TRBJ1-2 TRBD1 TRBV18 . TGTGCCAGCTCACAAAGCGCTGGGACAGGCGATGGCTACACCTTC CASSQSAGTGDGYTF
TRBJ1-1 . TRBV7-9 . TGTGCCAGCGGGCGCATGAACACTGAAGCTTTCTTT CASGRMNTEAFF
TRBJ2-7 . TRBV12-5 . TGTGCTAGTGGTTTGGTACCCGGGACAAAATACGAGCAGTACTTC CASGLVPGTKYEQYF